This T cell receptor (beta chain) was recovered during a study of radiotherapy plus CTLA-4 blockade in lung cancer. Libraries were prepared by immunoSEQ multiplex PCR; TCRdb keeps only in-frame clonotypes and omits some of them. The table has more than 55,000 clones, around 85% seen once. Points from the study as a whole: Interferon-beta and early blood T cell clone dynamics reportedly predicted response best. Radiotherapy plus ipilimumab was followed by expansion in blood of tumor-derived TCR clones.

To note about this clone: The antigen is not known.

The ends lost 7 bases at V and 6 bases at J; junction bases unmatched: 6. CDR3 length equals 13 residues. In germline, CDR1 is MNHEY, CDR2 SVGAGI. The chain combines TRBV6-5 with TRBJ2-7; 10 positions match TRBD1. The specimen comprised peripheral blood, sampled from a patient treated with radiotherapy plus ipilimumab. The TCR originated in a human donor with non-small cell lung cancer who had a complete response to radiotherapy plus ipilimumab. The CDR3 protein is CASTRGTGVEQYF. In DNA form, the CDR3 reads TGTGCCAGCACCCGCGGGACAGGGGTCGAGCAGTACTTC.